These 22 T cell receptor beta chains came from one sample sequenced in a study of blood T cell repertoires in COVID-19. Assay: immunoSEQ multiplex PCR; the TCRdb copy retains only in-frame clones and omits some. The sample yields some 170,000 clones, about 79% seen once. Source material: PBMCs or T cells enriched from blood (not recorded which). These receptors all stem from a man aged 50-59 years who had recovered from COVID-19.

The sample holds a few counts of this clone. J is TRBJ2-5 and V is TRBV2; tentatively, D is TRBD1 (5 bases). The CDR3 has 13 amino acids. Trimming removed 5 bases at V and 1 base at J, with 8 bases between. In germline, CDR1 is SNHLY, CDR2 FYNNEI. The CDR3 DNA follows: TGTGCCAGCAGTAGACAGAGCCAAGAGACCCAGTACTTC. It yields the protein CASSRQSQETQYF.

The chain is built from TRBV5-1 and TRBJ1-5; 9 nucleotides agree with TRBD1. The CDR3 is made up of 15 amino acids. After removal of 5 bases from V and 6 bases from J, the junction contained 9 bases not matched to a gene. Germline-derived CDR1 and CDR2 are SGHRS and YFSETQ. CDR3 region: CASRSGTGSSQPQHF. CDR3 DNA: TGCGCCAGCAGGAGCGGGACAGGGAGCTCTCAGCCCCAGCATTTT.

This clone was detected only a few times. The CDR3 here is CASSSAGAPPGETQYF. DNA of the CDR3: TGTGCCAGCAGTTCCGCGGGAGCTCCCCCGGGGGAGACCCAGTACTTC. The chain joins TRBV28 to TRBJ2-5; 7 bases align to TRBD2. The germline gives CDR1 MDHEN, CDR2 SYDVKM. Unmatched junction bases numbered 13, after V lost 4 bases and J lost 5 bases. This CDR3 region has 16 residues.

V gene TRBV6-5 combines with J gene TRBJ2-7; TRBD1 is a possible D gene (6 bases). CDR1 and CDR2 from the germline V gene are MNHEY and SVGAGI. V was clipped by 6 bases and J by 5 bases, with 20 bases between them. The CDR3 runs 15 residues. The CDR3 DNA reads TGTGCCAGCAGAACCTCTCGGACAGCAGGGAACGAGCAGTACTTC. Residues: CASRTSRTAGNEQYF.

The rearrangement links TRBV18 to TRBJ1-1, with 8 bases fitting TRBD1. Germline CDR1 reads KGHSH; CDR2 reads LQKENI. The junction had 10 bases not matched to a gene; V was cut back by 5 bases and J by 5 bases. The CDR3 totals 15 residues. The CDR3 here is CASSESRQGRTEAFF. CDR3 nucleotides: TGTGCCAGCTCAGAATCGAGACAGGGGCGGACTGAAGCTTTCTTT.

This rearrangement joins TRBV9 to TRBJ1-3; perhaps TRBD1 as D (5 bases). Trimming took 3 bases from V and 1 from J, leaving 8 bases between them. CDR1 is SGDLS, CDR2 YYNGEE, per germline. This CDR3 contains 14 residues. CDR3 amino acids: CASSEGISGNTIYF. For the CDR3, the DNA is TGTGCCAGCAGCGAGGGGATATCTGGAAACACCATATATTTT.

V and J are TRBV7-9 and TRBJ1-3; 9 bases line up with TRBD1. V gave up 5 bases and J gave up 4 bases; unmatched junction bases: 6. The length of the CDR3 is 15 residues. Germline V gene lookup returns CDR1 SEHNR and CDR2 FQNEAQ (reference sequence). The CDR3 is CASSSTGGKGNTIYF. The CDR3 bases are TGTGCCAGCAGCAGCACAGGGGGCAAGGGAAACACCATATATTTT.

The chain employs TRBV3-1 (or the pseudogene TRBV3-2) and TRBJ1-2, with D unclear. Germline V CDR1 and CDR2: LGHDT, YNNKEL (reference sequence). Trimming pared 1 base from V and 3 bases from J, leaving 15 bases between. This CDR3 has 16 residues. The DNA for the CDR3 is TGTGCCAGCAGCCAAGCCTCGAGGGTTGTATACTATGGCTACACCTTC. Its protein product is CASSQASRVVYYGYTF.

The rearrangement joins TRBV4-1 to TRBJ1-1; perhaps TRBD1 as D (6 bases). The germline V gene has CDR1 MGHRA and CDR2 YSYEKL. This CDR3 is 14 amino acids long. Trimming pared 0 bases from V and 5 bases from J, leaving 10 bases between. DNA of the CDR3: TGCGCCAGCAGCCAAGAGGACAGAGGGACTGAAGCTTTCTTT. Translation: CASSQEDRGTEAFF.

The CDR3 DNA sequence: TGTGCCATCAGGAACTCCCCGGGACAGGGCCCAGATACGCAGTATTTT. Translating it yields CAIRNSPGQGPDTQYF. This chain joins TRBV10-3 and TRBJ2-3, with 9 bases aligning to TRBD1. Trimming cost V 6 bases and J 4 bases; bases outside gene matches: 11. The CDR3 spans 16 residues. The germline gives CDR1 ENHRY, CDR2 SYGVKD.

The chain has TRBV5-6 and TRBJ2-1; TRBD2 aligns across 8 bases. The CDR3 has 15 residues. The V segment lost 4 bases and the J segment 3 bases; nucleotides outside the gene matches: 6. CDR1 and CDR2 from the germline V gene are SGHDT and YYEEEE. CDR3: CASSTGGAVYNEQFF. In nucleotides, the CDR3 is TGTGCCAGCAGCACCGGGGGGGCGGTCTACAATGAGCAGTTCTTC. Full variable domain (rest looked up from reference TRBV5-6 and TRBJ2-1): DAGVTQSPTHLIKTRGQQVTLRCSPKSGHDTVSWYQQALGQGPQFIFQYYEEEERQRGNFPDRFSGHQFPNYSSELNVNALLLGDSALYLCASSTGGAVYNEQFFGPGTRLTVL.

The chain uses TRBV24-1 and TRBJ1-5; a weak D match, TRBD1 (5 bases). Germline-derived CDR1 and CDR2 are KGHDR and SFDVKD. The CDR3 length is 12 residues. V shed 4 bases and J shed 7 bases, with 7 bases lying between them. The chain's CDR3 is CATSETDQPQHF. In DNA, the CDR3 is TGTGCCACCAGTGAGACAGACCAGCCCCAGCATTTT.

This chain uses TRBV18 with TRBJ2-4; D is possibly TRBD2 (6 bases). The germline V and J ends were trimmed by 5 bases and 12 bases, with 11 bases remaining between them. CDR3 length equals 11 residues. Per germline, CDR1 KGHSH and CDR2 LQKENI. In DNA form, the CDR3 reads TGTGCCAGCTCAGCGGGACGGTCTCAGTACTTC. Translating it yields CASSAGRSQYF.

The genes are TRBV7-9 and TRBJ1-5; D is ambiguous. The CDR3 contains 15 residues. The V gene lost 3 bases and the J gene lost 0 bases, with 9 bases spanning the gap. CDR1 is SEHNR, CDR2 FQNEAQ, per germline (reference sequence). CDR3 residues: CASSLTGNSNQPQHF. CDR3 nucleotide sequence: TGTGCCAGCAGCTTGACGGGAAATAGCAATCAGCCCCAGCATTTT.

V and J are TRBV25-1 and TRBJ2-7, with D possibly matching TRBD2 (5 bases). This CDR3 comprises 11 residues. The germline V gene encodes CDR1 MGHDK and CDR2 SYGVNS. With 5 bases removed from V and 3 bases from J, the gap between germline ends came to 5 bases. Here the CDR3 reads CASSRGYEQYF. CDR3 in DNA: TGTGCCAGCAGTCGGGGCTACGAGCAGTACTTC.

The CDR3 loop is CASSRSQGMISNQPQHF. The DNA of the CDR3 is TGTGCCAGCAGTCGCAGCCAGGGGATGATTAGCAATCAGCCCCAGCATTTT. The chain combines TRBV6-2 or TRBV6-3 with TRBJ1-5; the D gene is possibly TRBD1 (6 bases). The length of the CDR3 is 17 residues. The germline CDR1 and CDR2 sequences are MNHEY and SVGEGT. Trimming removed 5 bases at V and 0 bases at J, with 17 bases between.

V and J are TRBV19 and TRBJ1-6; maybe TRBD1 (5 bases). This CDR3 contains 16 residues. Trimming stripped 1 base from V and 9 bases from J, with 16 bases between. Germline assignment: CDR1 LNHDA and CDR2 SQIVND (reference sequence). The CDR3 loop reads CASSIVSGTGGSPLHF. The CDR3, as DNA: TGTGCCAGTAGTATAGTATCCGGGACGGGGGGTTCACCCCTCCACTTT.

This clone was seen a handful of times. The chain couples TRBV5-1 to TRBJ2-5, with 10 bases aligning to TRBD2. This CDR3 comprises 14 residues. Germline CDR1 is SGHRS and CDR2 is YFSETQ. Trimming cost V 1 base and J 3 bases; bases outside gene matches: 0. Written as DNA, the CDR3 is TGCGCCAGCAGCTTGCTAGCGGGGGAAGAGACCCAGTACTTC. Its protein product is CASSLLAGEETQYF. Using reference TRBV5-1 and TRBJ2-5 for the parts outside the CDR3, the full variable domain is KAGVTQTPRYLIKTRGQQVTLSCSPISGHRSVSWYQQTPGQGLQFLFEYFSETQRNKGNFPGRFSGRQFSNSRSEMNVSTLELGDSALYLCASSLLAGEETQYFGPGTRLLVL.

This clone showed up just once. The chain employs TRBV3-1 (or the pseudogene TRBV3-2) and TRBJ1-4, with TRBD1 matching over 9 bases. The V gene's germline CDR1 is LGHDT and CDR2 YNNKEL (reference sequence). V shed 1 base and J 6 bases; nucleotides not matched to a gene: 15. The CDR3 sequence is 19 residues long. The CDR3 coding sequence is TGTGCCAGCAGCCAAGTGGGACAGGGTCGCGGGTTCGTGTATGAAAAACTGTTTTTT. Translating gives CASSQVGQGRGFVYEKLFF.

The table lists this clone with a count of one. This sequence joins TRBV6-2 or TRBV6-3 and TRBJ2-5, with 10 bases matching TRBD1. The V and J ends lost 2 bases and 5 bases, in that order; junction bases with no gene match: 5. The CDR3 is made up of 15 amino acids. From germline, CDR1 is MNHEY and CDR2 SVGEGT. CDR3: CASSYDGTGDETQYF. The CDR3, as DNA: TGTGCCAGCAGTTACGATGGGACAGGGGACGAGACCCAGTACTTC.

CDR3 protein: CASSLRTGFNSPLHF. The CDR3 coding sequence is TGTGCCAGCAGCCTTAGGACAGGGTTTAATTCACCCCTCCACTTT. The chain joins TRBV5-6 to TRBJ1-6, with TRBD1 matching 8 bases. Germline values: CDR1 SGHDT, CDR2 YYEEEE. V lost 4 bases and J lost 6; bases outside the gene matches: 6. CDR3 length: 15 amino acids.

This chain connects TRBV28 to TRBJ1-4; the D is unclear. The CDR3 is 14 amino acids. V was trimmed by 2 bases and J by 1 base, leaving 5 bases between them. In germline, CDR1 is MDHEN, CDR2 SYDVKM. The CDR3 loop reads CASSLAGTNEKLFF. In DNA form, the CDR3 reads TGTGCCAGCAGTTTAGCCGGAACTAATGAAAAACTGTTTTTT.